The next 20 T cell receptor beta chains were all read from a single sample in a study of control samples from healthy donors and cancer patients (TCRdb year 2020). Libraries were made using the immunoSEQ multiplex PCR assay. Sourced from immuneACCESS, this table was stored by TCRdb with only in-frame sequences that have V and J called. A share of the clones is absent; for the studies checked, an unresolved V gene accounts for under half, and the remainder has no known explanation. This sample is represented by under 95,000 clones; roughly 82% of them were singletons. The ten most abundant clones make up about 14% of the sample. The sample was blood. The source of these receptors is a man aged 45-65 years in good health.

This chain connects TRBV7-8 to TRBJ2-3; the D is unclear. Germline V gene data show CDR1 as SGHVS and CDR2 as FQNEAQ. This CDR3 region has 14 residues. V was cut by 5 bases and J by 6 bases, with 15 bases left in between. The CDR3 nucleotides are TGTGCCAGCAGCCCGATAGGTCCAAGGGATACGCAGTATTTT. Its protein product is CASSPIGPRDTQYF.

The chain combines TRBV6-2 or TRBV6-3 with TRBJ2-3; tentatively, D is TRBD2 (6 bases). The V gene's germline CDR1 is MNHEY and CDR2 SVGEGT. This CDR3 is 14 amino acids long. V shed 6 bases and J shed 4 bases, with 14 bases lying between them. The CDR3: CASSQGREPDTQYF. In nucleotides, the CDR3 is TGTGCCAGCAGCCAAGGACGGGAGCCAGATACGCAGTATTTT.

The chain joins TRBV11-3 to TRBJ1-1, with 11 bases fitting TRBD1. J was trimmed by 4 bases and V by 1 base; bases with no gene match: 5. From germline, CDR1 is SGHNT and CDR2 YENEEA. The CDR3 has 16 amino acids. The CDR3 sequence: CASSLVGGTGGTEAFF. The DNA for the CDR3 is TGTGCCAGCAGCTTAGTAGGAGGGACAGGGGGCACTGAAGCTTTCTTT.

This clone was seen a handful of times. This chain links TRBV10-3 with TRBJ1-2, with D unclear. Trimming removed 4 bases at V and 8 bases at J, with 8 bases between. Per germline, CDR1 ENHRY and CDR2 SYGVKD. This CDR3 contains 11 residues. This CDR3 reads CAISGLGGYTF. CDR3 sequence (DNA): TGTGCCATCAGTGGGTTAGGCGGCTACACCTTC.

V gene TRBV4-1 combines with J gene TRBJ1-1; 8 bases are shared with TRBD1. The ends lost 4 bases at V and 2 bases at J; junction bases unmatched: 12. The germline gives CDR1 MGHRA, CDR2 YSYEKL. CDR3 length equals 17 residues. The CDR3 region is CASSPPQGATINTEAFF. CDR3 coding DNA: TGCGCCAGCAGCCCGCCTCAGGGGGCCACTATCAACACTGAAGCTTTCTTT.

This chain joins TRBV4-1 and TRBJ2-7; weak D call: TRBD2 (6 bases). Germline V CDR1 and CDR2: MGHRA, YSYEKL. V was pared by 4 bases and J by 1 base, with 14 bases between. This CDR3 has 15 amino acids. The CDR3 nucleotides read TGCGCCAGCAGCCTTGGGGGACTGGGATCCTACGAGCAGTACTTC. Amino acid sequence: CASSLGGLGSYEQYF.

This clone appeared a few times. The chain recombines TRBV7-2 with TRBJ2-5, with D perhaps matching TRBD1 (6 bases). CDR1 SGHTA and CDR2 FQGNSA come from the germline V gene. Deletions cut 5 bases from V and 5 bases from J, with 21 bases between. The CDR3 runs to 16 residues. In DNA, the CDR3 is TGTGCCAGCAGCCTCTACCAGGGGTCAACTGGGGAGACCCAGTACTTC. Translating it yields CASSLYQGSTGETQYF. Together with reference TRBV7-2 and TRBJ2-5, the CDR3 gives the full variable domain: GAGVSQSPSNKVTEKGKDVELRCDPISGHTALYWYRQSLGQGLEFLIYFQGNSAPDKSGLPSDRFSAERTGGSVSTLTIQRTQQEDSAVYLCASSLYQGSTGETQYFGPGTRLLVL.

The chain recombines TRBV13 with TRBJ2-5; D possibly corresponds to TRBD2 (6 bases). Germline V CDR1 and CDR2: PRHDT, FYEKMQ (reference sequence). CDR3 length: 13 residues. V lost 3 bases, J lost 8 bases, and 13 bases lay in between. Here the CDR3 DNA reads TGTGCCAGCAGCTTTCGCGGGGTGGGTACCCAGTACTTC. It encodes CASSFRGVGTQYF.

This clone came up a few times. The V call is TRBV7-9, the J call TRBJ2-1, with a weak D call TRBD2 (5 bases). Germline CDR1 SEHNR, CDR2 FQNEAQ (reference sequence). V lost 4 bases and J 4 bases, leaving 11 bases between the germline ends. CDR3 length: 14 residues. CDR3: CASSSRTDYNEQFF. The CDR3 DNA reads TGTGCCAGCAGCTCACGGACTGATTACAATGAGCAGTTCTTC. Full variable domain (outside the CDR3, taken from reference TRBV7-9 and TRBJ2-1): DTGVSQNPRHKITKRGQNVTFRCDPISEHNRLYWYRQTLGQGPEFLTYFQNEAQLEKSRLLSDRFSAERPKGSFSTLEIQRTEQGDSAMYLCASSSRTDYNEQFFGPGTRLTVL.

The chain combines TRBV7-8 with TRBJ1-6; D remains ambiguous. The CDR3 covers 12 residues. Trimming left V 6 bases short and J 8 bases short, with 8 bases between. The germline CDR1 and CDR2 sequences are SGHVS and FQNEAQ. The CDR3 sequence: CASSQGDSPLHF. For the CDR3, the DNA is TGTGCCAGCAGTCAAGGAGATTCACCCCTCCACTTT.

The chain combines TRBV27 with TRBJ2-7; 8 bases are a match to TRBD2. CDR3 length: 15 amino acids. V shed 10 bases, J shed 5 bases, and the junction held 16 bases outside the gene matches. The germline V gene has CDR1 MNHEY and CDR2 SMNVEV (reference sequence). The CDR3 region has the DNA TGTGCCACCAGGACGGGAGCGGGAGCCAAAAACGAGCAGTACTTC. Its translation is CATRTGAGAKNEQYF.

This clone was recorded only once. V is TRBV24-1 and J is TRBJ1-6; 7 nucleotides agree with TRBD1. This CDR3 region has 16 residues. Germline lookup yields CDR1 KGHDR and CDR2 SFDVKD. V lost 7 bases and J lost 2; bases outside the gene matches: 7. CDR3 sequence reads: CATSYLGQTYNSPLHF. DNA of the CDR3: TGTGCCACCAGCTACCTGGGACAGACCTATAATTCACCCCTCCACTTT.

V is TRBV19 and J is TRBJ2-1, with 10 bases identical to TRBD2. The CDR3 consists of 15 residues. Germline V gives CDR1 LNHDA, CDR2 SQIVND (reference sequence). Losses at the gene ends were 4 bases for V and 8 bases for J; bases not matched to a gene: 8. The CDR3 sequence is CASSRTSGSGYEQFF. CDR3 nucleotide sequence: TGTGCCAGTAGTAGGACTAGCGGCTCGGGCTATGAGCAGTTCTTC.

The rearrangement joins TRBV4-3 to TRBJ2-6; 10 nucleotides line up with TRBD1. V shed 4 bases, J shed 0 bases, and the junction held 3 bases outside the gene matches. The germline V gene has CDR1 LGHNA and CDR2 YSLEER. The CDR3 covers 17 residues. CDR3 DNA: TGCGCCAGCAGCCCGGACAGGGGGGTCTCTGGGGCCAACGTCCTGACTTTC. Protein sequence: CASSPDRGVSGANVLTF.

This clone was seen more than once but under ten times. This chain joins TRBV6-4 and TRBJ1-6; no reliable D call. V lost 2 bases, J lost 5 bases, and 4 bases lay in between. Looked up from germline, CDR1 is MRHNA and CDR2 is SNTAGT. The CDR3 is 13 amino acids. The CDR3 DNA is TGTGCCAGCAGTGACAGGGATAATTCACCCCTCCACTTT. Its translation: CASSDRDNSPLHF.

This clone was seen a single time. This chain joins TRBV7-2 and TRBJ1-4; D remains unclear. Germline loops: CDR1 SGHTA, CDR2 FQGNSA. CDR3 size: 15 residues. Trimming pared 0 bases from V and 0 bases from J, leaving 5 bases between. CDR3 region: CASSLARATNEKLFF. CDR3 nucleotide sequence: TGTGCCAGCAGCTTAGCCCGGGCAACTAATGAAAAACTGTTTTTT.

The chain combines TRBV6-5 with TRBJ1-2, with D possibly being TRBD1 (6 bases). V lost 0 bases and J lost 6, with 11 bases in between. Germline V lookup: CDR1 MNHEY, CDR2 SVGAGI. The CDR3 consists of 14 residues. CDR3 sequence reads: CASSYSGGQDGYTF. DNA of the CDR3: TGTGCCAGCAGTTACTCAGGGGGTCAAGATGGCTACACCTTC.

This clone was recorded once. This chain connects TRBV6-5 to TRBJ1-1; 8 nucleotides align to TRBD1. The CDR3 runs 16 residues. The germline V gene encodes CDR1 MNHEY and CDR2 SVGAGI. V shed 0 bases, J shed 5 bases, and the junction held 8 bases outside the gene matches. CDR3 region: CASSYSSGQAKTEAFF. Here the CDR3 DNA reads TGTGCCAGCAGTTACTCGTCGGGACAGGCGAAGACTGAAGCTTTCTTT.

V gene TRBV7-2 combines with J gene TRBJ2-1, with D possibly TRBD2 on 5 matching bases. Trimming left V 2 bases short and J 8 bases short, with 10 bases between. The CDR3 has 13 amino acids. The germline CDR1 and CDR2 sequences are SGHTA and FQGNSA. The CDR3 DNA reads as TGTGCCAGCAGCTTAACTAGTTCGGATGAGCAGTTCTTC. Its protein is CASSLTSSDEQFF.

This clone was detected only once. The V call is TRBV6-5, the J call TRBJ1-2; 7 bases map to TRBD1. The CDR3 runs 15 residues. CDR1 MNHEY and CDR2 SVGAGI come from the germline V gene. Unmatched junction bases numbered 13, after V lost 7 bases and J lost 5 bases. The CDR3 loop is CASNPTGTVNYGYTF. CDR3 bases: TGTGCCAGCAACCCCACGGGGACAGTTAATTATGGCTACACCTTC.